These 19 T cell receptor beta chains came from one sample sequenced in a study of shared clonotypes between healthy human individuals. Naive-designated CD8 cells lacked CD45RO, were positively enriched for CCR7, and omitted terminally differentiated effector memory CD45RA+ cells. Some clones are missing from TCRdb's copy, which holds only in-frame ones; the method was immunoSEQ multiplex PCR. The sample contains nearly 2 million clones, about 95% of which appear only once. The material sequenced was naive CD8+ T cells sorted from blood. The receptors were sampled from a man between 18 and 35 years old in good health.

Turning to this clone: The same CDR3 is also encoded by other DNA sequences in this sample. J is TRBJ2-1 and V is TRBV20-1; D unclear. This CDR3 is built from 10 residues. Germline V lookup: CDR1 DFQATT, CDR2 SNEGSKA (reference sequence). With 0 bases removed from V and 7 bases from J, the gap between germline ends came to 1 base. The CDR3 DNA reads as TGCAGTGCTAGAGATAATGAGCAGTTCTTC. Residues: CSARDNEQFF.

The V gene is TRBV5-6, the J gene TRBJ2-1, with 8 bases identical to TRBD1. The CDR3 loop spans 15 amino acids. V lost 3 bases to trimming and J lost 3 bases; unmatched junction nucleotides: 5. Germline V gene data show CDR1 as SGHDT and CDR2 as YYEEEE. The CDR3 here is CASSSTGAYYNEQFF. As DNA, the CDR3 is TGTGCCAGCAGCTCGACAGGGGCCTACTACAATGAGCAGTTCTTC. Filled out from reference TRBV5-6 and TRBJ2-1, the complete variable domain reads DAGVTQSPTHLIKTRGQQVTLRCSPKSGHDTVSWYQQALGQGPQFIFQYYEEEERQRGNFPDRFSGHQFPNYSSELNVNALLLGDSALYLCASSSTGAYYNEQFFGPGTRLTVL.

V and J are TRBV6-5 and TRBJ1-4, with D possibly being TRBD1 (5 bases). The CDR3 has 16 amino acids. V was cut by 0 bases and J by 5 bases, with 13 bases left in between. Germline CDR1 and CDR2: MNHEY and SVGAGI. CDR3: CASSYSGAGENEKLFF. In nucleotides, the CDR3 is TGTGCCAGCAGTTACTCAGGGGCAGGCGAGAATGAAAAACTGTTTTTT.

V and J are TRBV28 and TRBJ2-2; D remains unclear. Germline V gene lookup returns CDR1 MDHEN and CDR2 SYDVKM. This CDR3 region has 15 residues. Trimming left V 4 bases short and J 1 base short, with 10 bases between. The CDR3 DNA is TGTGCCAGCAGTTCCGCGACAAGGAACACCGGGGAGCTGTTTTTT. Amino acids: CASSSATRNTGELFF.

The CDR3 is CASSEVFGGTAYEQYF. CDR3 nucleotide sequence: TGTGCCAGCAGTGAAGTATTCGGCGGGACTGCCTACGAGCAGTACTTC. V usage is TRBV6-1 and J usage is TRBJ2-7; D might be TRBD2 (6 bases). CDR1 is MNHNS, CDR2 SASEGT, per germline. Trimming removed 1 base from V and 2 bases from J, with 15 bases in between. The CDR3 spans 16 residues.

This clone was detected once. The chain is built from TRBV29-1 and TRBJ1-2; D is perhaps TRBD1 (5 bases). Between the trimmed V and J ends, which lost 0 bases and 3 bases, there was a span of 14 bases. This CDR3 spans 15 amino acids. The germline V gene encodes CDR1 SQVTM and CDR2 ANQGSEA. The CDR3 bases are TGCAGCGTTGAAGATTTGGGGACTACCGACTATGGCTACACCTTC. Translated, it gives CSVEDLGTTDYGYTF.

The J gene is TRBJ2-3, the V gene TRBV10-3; 9 bases map to TRBD2. The CDR3 is made up of 19 amino acids. Germline V gene data show CDR1 as ENHRY and CDR2 as SYGVKD. Trimming took 2 bases from V and 2 from J; bases not matched to a gene: 14. In nucleotides, the CDR3 is TGTGCCATCAGTGAGCCAATGAAGACCGGGACTAGCACCACAGATACGCAGTATTTT. Translating it yields CAISEPMKTGTSTTDTQYF.

J is TRBJ1-6 and V is TRBV4-1; D may be TRBD1 (5 bases). The V end was cut by 0 bases, the J end by 14 bases, with 14 bases between. The germline V gene encodes CDR1 MGHRA and CDR2 YSYEKL. CDR3 size: 14 residues. The CDR3, as DNA: TGCGCCAGCAGCCAAGATTCCGTGGGGGTAACCCTCCACTTT. Protein: CASSQDSVGVTLHF.

Points on this clone: The same CDR3 arises from other DNA sequences in this sample as well. The rearrangement uses TRBV6-1 and TRBJ2-2; D gene ambiguous. CDR1 and CDR2 from the germline V gene are MNHNS and SASEGT. The V gene lost 2 bases and the J gene lost 1 base, with 5 bases spanning the gap. The CDR3 extends over 14 amino acids. The CDR3 is CASSENWNTGELFF. In DNA form, the CDR3 reads TGTGCCAGCAGTGAAAACTGGAACACCGGGGAGCTGTTTTTT.

This rearrangement joins TRBV6-5 to TRBJ1-2, with D perhaps TRBD1 (5 bases). Trimming stripped 5 bases from V and 4 bases from J, with 11 bases between. Germline V gene sequence: CDR1 MNHEY, CDR2 SVGAGI. CDR3 size: 13 residues. The DNA of the CDR3 is TGTGCCAGCAGTGGGGGGGGGATCTATGGCTACACCTTC. It translates to CASSGGGIYGYTF.

The V gene is TRBV10-2, the J gene TRBJ1-5; tentatively, D is TRBD1 (5 bases). This CDR3 comprises 14 residues. The germline CDR1 and CDR2 sequences are WSHSY and SAAADI. Trimming shortened V by 3 bases and J by 11 bases, and 17 bases separated the two germline ends. The CDR3 DNA follows: TGCGCCAGCAGTGACGACAGAGCTAGCTACACCCAGCATTTT. Translated: CASSDDRASYTQHF.

The J gene is TRBJ2-7, the V gene TRBV4-3, with TRBD2 matching 8 bases. V lost 0 bases and J lost 2; bases outside the gene matches: 12. Per germline, CDR1 LGHNA and CDR2 YSLEER. The CDR3 runs 18 residues. The CDR3 DNA reads TGCGCCAGCAGCCAAGAAAAACCAGGACTAGCACCGACCTACGAGCAGTACTTC. It specifies CASSQEKPGLAPTYEQYF.

As regards this clone: Other DNA sequences within the sample encode an identical CDR3. The chain couples TRBV5-6 to TRBJ2-7; no clear D. In germline, CDR1 is SGHDT, CDR2 YYEEEE. This CDR3 has 13 amino acids. V was clipped by 0 bases and J by 4 bases, with 8 bases between them. Here the CDR3 reads CASSLEVAYEQYF. CDR3 DNA: TGTGCCAGCAGCTTGGAGGTGGCATACGAGCAGTACTTC.

A word on this clone: Additional DNA sequences in this sample encode the identical CDR3. The genes are TRBV6-5 and TRBJ1-1; D is perhaps TRBD1 (6 bases). This CDR3 contains 15 residues. V lost 2 bases and J lost 0, with 10 bases in between. Per germline, CDR1 MNHEY and CDR2 SVGAGI. In nucleotides, the CDR3 is TGTGCCAGCAGTTACGGGGGCGGGTTGAACACTGAAGCTTTCTTT. Protein: CASSYGGGLNTEAFF.

This chain uses TRBV9 with TRBJ1-1, with D perhaps matching TRBD1 (5 bases). Trimming took 4 bases from V and 2 from J, leaving 9 bases between them. Germline V CDR1 and CDR2: SGDLS, YYNGEE. The CDR3 contains 13 residues. CDR3 in DNA: TGTGCCAGCAGCCTCCGGGACAACACTGAAGCTTTCTTT. It specifies CASSLRDNTEAFF.

V and J are TRBV19 and TRBJ2-2, with D possibly being TRBD1 (5 bases). This CDR3 is 14 amino acids long. The germline V gene encodes CDR1 LNHDA and CDR2 SQIVND (reference sequence). The V gene lost 7 bases and the J gene lost 6 bases, with 15 bases spanning the gap. The CDR3 DNA reads TGTGCCAGTACCCTTACAGGTCGGGCCGGGGAGCTGTTTTTT. It is translated as CASTLTGRAGELFF.

This sequence joins TRBV7-2 and TRBJ1-1; a weak D match, TRBD1 (5 bases). The length of the CDR3 is 14 residues. CDR1 is SGHTA, CDR2 FQGNSA, per germline. Trimming pared 1 base from V and 4 bases from J, leaving 10 bases between. The CDR3 spells CASSLGQGATEAFF. The CDR3 DNA follows: TGTGCCAGCAGCTTAGGGCAGGGAGCCACTGAAGCTTTCTTT.

The CDR3 region is CASSLEGAGTQYF. The CDR3, as DNA: TGTGCCAGCAGCTTAGAGGGGGCGGGGACCCAGTACTTC. This chain uses TRBV5-6 with TRBJ2-5, with TRBD1 matching 7 bases. The J segment lost 7 bases and the V segment lost 2 bases, leaving 5 bases of the junction unmatched. In germline, CDR1 is SGHDT, CDR2 YYEEEE. The CDR3 loop spans 13 amino acids.

The chain combines TRBV9 with TRBJ1-6; perhaps TRBD1 as D (5 bases). This CDR3 has 15 amino acids. Germline CDR1 SGDLS, CDR2 YYNGEE. Trimming left V 0 bases short and J 10 bases short, with 14 bases between. CDR3 sequence: CASSVGMGESSPLHF. CDR3 coding DNA: TGTGCCAGCAGCGTAGGTATGGGGGAGTCCTCACCCCTCCACTTT.